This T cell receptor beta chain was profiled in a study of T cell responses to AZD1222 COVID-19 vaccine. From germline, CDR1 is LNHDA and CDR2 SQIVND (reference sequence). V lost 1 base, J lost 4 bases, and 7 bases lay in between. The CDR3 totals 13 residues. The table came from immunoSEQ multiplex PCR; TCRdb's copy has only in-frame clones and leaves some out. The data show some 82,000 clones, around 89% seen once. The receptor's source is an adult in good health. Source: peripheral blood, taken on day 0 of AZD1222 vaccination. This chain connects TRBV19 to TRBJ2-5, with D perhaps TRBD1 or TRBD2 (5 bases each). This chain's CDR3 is CASSIAGRETQYF. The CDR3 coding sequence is TGTGCCAGTAGTATAGCGGGGCGAGAGACCCAGTACTTC.